This T cell receptor beta chain was sequenced in a study of T-cell memory formation after mild COVID-19. Using its own MiXCR run on the 5' RACE reads, TCRdb lists one record per CDR3 protein. Counted here are 280,000 or so distinct CDR3 sequences, 8% to 10% occurring once; the ten biggest clones make up around a fifth. The germline V gene has CDR1 SGHKS and CDR2 YYEKEE (reference sequence). The CDR3 runs 14 residues. Trimming at V came to 4 bases and at J to 1 base, leaving 4 bases not matched to a gene. Specimen: PBMCs or a T cell subset sorted from them (not recorded which). The receptor was derived from a man between 18 and 35 years old who had mild COVID-19 (a few samples of this study predate the infection). Cell type and time point are not known. The chain joins TRBV5-5 to TRBJ1-1; 7 bases map to TRBD1. The CDR3 loop reads CASSQGGKNTEAFF. CDR3 bases: TGTGCCAGCAGCCAGGGGGGGAAGAACACTGAAGCTTTCTTT.